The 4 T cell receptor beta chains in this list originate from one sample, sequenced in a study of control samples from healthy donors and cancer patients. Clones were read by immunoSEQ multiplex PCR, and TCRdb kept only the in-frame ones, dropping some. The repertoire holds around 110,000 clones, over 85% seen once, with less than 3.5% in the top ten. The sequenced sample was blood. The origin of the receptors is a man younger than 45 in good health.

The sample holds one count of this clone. CDR3 protein: CASSEARAGRAYNSPLHF. CDR3 DNA sequence: TGTGCCAGCAGTGAAGCGCGGGCAGGGCGCGCCTATAATTCACCCCTCCACTTT. The V call is TRBV2, the J call TRBJ1-6; weak D call: TRBD1 (5 bases). Trimming took 0 bases from V and 2 from J, leaving 14 bases between them. Per germline, CDR1 SNHLY and CDR2 FYNNEI. The CDR3 loop spans 18 amino acids.

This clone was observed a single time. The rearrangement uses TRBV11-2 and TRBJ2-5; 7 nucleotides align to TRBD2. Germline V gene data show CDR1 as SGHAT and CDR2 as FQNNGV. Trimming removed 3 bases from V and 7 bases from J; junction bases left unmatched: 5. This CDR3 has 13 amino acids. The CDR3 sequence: CASSFPTGGTQYF. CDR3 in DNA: TGTGCCAGCAGCTTTCCGACGGGAGGGACCCAGTACTTC.

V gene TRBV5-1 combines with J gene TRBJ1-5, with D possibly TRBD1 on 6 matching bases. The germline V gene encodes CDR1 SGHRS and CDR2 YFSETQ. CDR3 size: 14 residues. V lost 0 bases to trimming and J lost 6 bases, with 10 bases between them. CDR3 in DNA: TGCGCCAGCAGCTTGGGAACAGGGTTTCAGCCCCAGCATTTT. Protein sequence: CASSLGTGFQPQHF.

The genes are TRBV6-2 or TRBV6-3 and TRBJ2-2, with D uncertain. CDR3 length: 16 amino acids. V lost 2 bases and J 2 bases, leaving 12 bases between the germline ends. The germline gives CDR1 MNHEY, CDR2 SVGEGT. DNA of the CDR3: TGTGCCAGCAGTTACGCGGCTCGGCTTAACACCGGGGAGCTGTTTTTT. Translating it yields CASSYAARLNTGELFF.